The 23 T cell receptor beta chains listed next were all sequenced from one sample in a study of PD-L1 blockade in urothelial cancer. Data came from immunoSEQ multiplex PCR; TCRdb stores just in-frame clones and leaves some out. Among about 56,000 clones listed, roughly 86% were seen once. The sample consisted of PBMCs, taken around atezolizumab (anti-PD-L1) treatment. The receptors here all came from a man over 45 with urothelial cancer.

This clone appeared once. V usage is TRBV6-5 and J usage is TRBJ1-3; D gene ambiguous. Trimming pared 0 bases from V and 1 base from J, leaving 7 bases between. This CDR3 is built from 15 residues. Germline values: CDR1 MNHEY, CDR2 SVGAGI. CDR3 residues: CASSYSGRSGNTIYF. Written as DNA, the CDR3 is TGTGCCAGCAGTTACTCCGGGAGATCTGGAAACACCATATATTTT.

The rearrangement links TRBV7-9 to TRBJ2-3; a weak D match, TRBD2 (6 bases). The CDR3 covers 15 residues. Germline CDR1 SEHNR, CDR2 FQNEAQ (reference sequence). Trimming cost V 6 bases and J 2 bases, with 15 bases left between them. The CDR3 loop is CASRLLGEATDTQYF. CDR3 in DNA: TGTGCCAGCAGGCTGTTGGGGGAGGCCACAGATACGCAGTATTTT.

This clone was counted once. The CDR3 protein is CASSTTGGKNIQYF. The CDR3 nucleotides read TGTGCCAGTAGTACCACAGGGGGGAAAAACATTCAGTACTTC. The gene calls are TRBV19 and TRBJ2-4, with 8 bases identical to TRBD1. Per germline, CDR1 LNHDA and CDR2 SQIVND (reference sequence). The ends lost 4 bases at V and 4 bases at J; junction bases unmatched: 3. This CDR3 contains 14 residues.

V is TRBV30 and J is TRBJ2-3; TRBD2 matches at 10 bases. The CDR3 loop spans 15 amino acids. V was pared by 0 bases and J by 3 bases, with 3 bases of the junction left unmatched. Looked up from germline, CDR1 is GTSNPN and CDR2 is SVGIG (reference sequence). The CDR3 protein is CAWSVETSGTDTQYF. The CDR3 DNA is TGTGCCTGGAGTGTAGAGACTAGCGGGACAGATACGCAGTATTTT. Drawing the rest from reference TRBV30 and TRBJ2-3, the complete variable domain is SQTIHQWPATLVQPVGSPLSLECTVEGTSNPNLYWYRQAAGRGLQLLFYSVGIGQISSEVPQNLSASRPQDRQFILSSKKLLLSDSGFYLCAWSVETSGTDTQYFGPGTRLTVL.

The chain has TRBV18 and TRBJ1-6; TRBD1 matches 8 bases. V gave up 4 bases and J gave up 10 bases; unmatched junction bases: 15. CDR3 size: 17 residues. Germline V lookup: CDR1 KGHSH, CDR2 LQKENI. As DNA, the CDR3 is TGTGCCAGCTCACTTGCAGGGGGCGGAGGTAGCGCATCACCCCTCCACTTT. Translating it yields CASSLAGGGGSASPLHF.

This rearrangement joins TRBV5-4 to TRBJ2-7; D might be TRBD1 (6 bases). Germline CDR1 and CDR2: SGHNT and YYREEE (reference sequence). V lost 5 bases, J lost 2 bases, and 11 bases lay in between. This CDR3 region has 13 residues. This CDR3 is CASSFGQTYEQYF. CDR3 nucleotide sequence: TGTGCCAGCAGTTTTGGACAGACCTACGAGCAGTACTTC.

J is TRBJ1-6 and V is TRBV19, with D tentatively TRBD1 (5 bases). Germline values: CDR1 LNHDA, CDR2 SQIVND (reference sequence). The CDR3 covers 12 residues. Trimming removed 2 bases from V and 9 bases from J, with 5 bases in between. CDR3 in amino acids: CASSIRGSPLHF. CDR3 nucleotides: TGTGCCAGTAGTATAAGGGGTTCACCCCTCCACTTT. The whole variable domain, filled in from reference TRBV19 and TRBJ1-6, reads DGGITQSPKYLFRKEGQNVTLSCEQNLNHDAMYWYRQDPGQGLRLIYYSQIVNDFQKGDIAEGYSVSREKKESFPLTVTSAQKNPTAFYLCASSIRGSPLHFGNGTRLTVT.

The rearrangement uses TRBV18 and TRBJ2-7, with D possibly TRBD1 on 5 matching bases. The CDR3 contains 14 residues. Germline CDR1 KGHSH, CDR2 LQKENI. Trimming removed 0 bases at V and 6 bases at J, with 12 bases between. CDR3: CASSPPLRRAEQYF. DNA for the CDR3: TGTGCCAGCTCACCACCTTTGCGCAGGGCCGAGCAGTACTTC.

The genes are TRBV18 and TRBJ1-1, with a possible D match to TRBD1 (6 bases). The CDR3 covers 15 residues. Trimming took off 0 bases at V and 5 bases at J, with 13 bases between the two ends. Germline-derived CDR1 and CDR2 are KGHSH and LQKENI. The CDR3 DNA sequence: TGTGCCAGCTCACCACCGAACAGGGTGGGGACTGAAGCTTTCTTT. Protein product: CASSPPNRVGTEAFF.

J is TRBJ1-5 and V is TRBV6-1; D not resolved. V was pared by 4 bases and J by 4 bases, with 14 bases between. The germline gives CDR1 MNHNS, CDR2 SASEGT. The CDR3 sequence is 15 residues long. CDR3 nucleotide sequence: TGTGCCAGCAGTGGAGGCGGCAGAGGGAATCAGCCCCAGCATTTT. Translated, it gives CASSGGGRGNQPQHF.

The rearrangement uses TRBV6-4 and TRBJ2-3; 8 bases agree with TRBD1. V lost 0 bases, J lost 4 bases, and 6 bases stayed unmatched. CDR1 is MRHNA, CDR2 SNTAGT, per germline. The CDR3 has 16 residues. DNA of the CDR3: TGTGCCAGCAGTGACTCGGCAGGGGGCGGATCAGATACGCAGTATTTT. This codes for CASSDSAGGGSDTQYF.

This rearrangement joins TRBV4-1 to TRBJ2-1; tentative D call: TRBD2 (5 bases). The CDR3 has 18 amino acids. Trimming pared 0 bases from V and 0 bases from J, leaving 15 bases between. Germline V gene data show CDR1 as MGHRA and CDR2 as YSYEKL. The chain's CDR3 is CASSQDRASRSSYNEQFF. DNA of the CDR3: TGCGCCAGCAGCCAAGACCGGGCTAGCAGGAGCTCCTACAATGAGCAGTTCTTC.

This clone occurred a few times. The J gene is TRBJ2-7, the V gene TRBV14, with D perhaps matching TRBD2 (6 bases). The germline V gene has CDR1 SGHDN and CDR2 FVKESK. The CDR3 is 15 residues long. V lost 6 bases and J lost 5, with 20 bases in between. The CDR3 region has the DNA TGTGCCAGCAGTAAGTCGGCGGGGTTTAGCAACGAGCAGTACTTC. Its translation is CASSKSAGFSNEQYF.

This clone appeared once. V and J are TRBV19 and TRBJ2-7, with TRBD2 identical over 11 bases. The CDR3 spans 16 residues. The germline V gene has CDR1 LNHDA and CDR2 SQIVND (reference sequence). V shed 3 bases, J shed 6 bases, and the junction held 10 bases outside the gene matches. The CDR3 protein is CASSIGGTSGRIEQYF. The CDR3 DNA is TGTGCCAGTAGTATCGGAGGGACTAGCGGACGAATCGAGCAGTACTTC.

In this sample, this clone turned up a few times. This sequence joins TRBV11-2 and TRBJ2-7; TRBD1 aligns across 10 bases. V dropped 5 bases and J dropped 7; count of bases not matched to a gene: 5. This CDR3 contains 13 residues. Germline lookup yields CDR1 SGHAT and CDR2 FQNNGV. The CDR3 protein is CASSLGQGREQYF. For the CDR3, the DNA is TGTGCCAGCAGCCTGGGACAGGGGCGTGAGCAGTACTTC.

This clone was found once. J is TRBJ1-4 and V is TRBV2; 7 nucleotides agree with TRBD1. CDR1 SNHLY and CDR2 FYNNEI come from the germline V gene. The CDR3 covers 14 residues. The J segment lost 8 bases and the V segment lost 4 bases, leaving 7 bases of the junction unmatched. CDR3 DNA sequence: TGTGCCAGCAGTGCTACAGGGGTTCGCGAAAAACTGTTTTTT. Its protein is CASSATGVREKLFF.

This chain joins TRBV15 and TRBJ2-7; tentative D call: TRBD2 (6 bases). This CDR3 region has 15 residues. Germline-derived CDR1 and CDR2 are LNHNV and YYDKDF (reference sequence). Between the trimmed V and J ends, which lost 0 bases and 3 bases, there was a span of 12 bases. Here the CDR3 reads CATSREGAGFYEQYF. The CDR3 nucleotides read TGTGCCACCAGCAGAGAAGGGGCGGGATTCTACGAGCAGTACTTC. Variable domain in full (rest from reference TRBV15 and TRBJ2-7): DAMVIQNPRYQVTQFGKPVTLSCSQTLNHNVMYWYQQKSSQAPKLLFHYYDKDFNNEADTPDNFQSRRPNTSFCFLDIRSPGLGDTAMYLCATSREGAGFYEQYFGPGTRLTVT.

Written as DNA, the CDR3 is TGTGCCAGATCAGGGGACGGAAACACCATATATTTT. Protein product: CARSGDGNTIYF. This chain links TRBV30 with TRBJ1-3; TRBD1 is a possible D gene (6 bases). Germline CDR1 GTSNPN, CDR2 SVGIG (reference sequence). The ends were cut back, 8 bases at V and 4 bases at J, with 12 bases in the middle. The CDR3 loop spans 12 amino acids. Full variable domain (rest looked up from reference TRBV30 and TRBJ1-3): SQTIHQWPATLVQPVGSPLSLECTVEGTSNPNLYWYRQAAGRGLQLLFYSVGIGQISSEVPQNLSASRPQDRQFILSSKKLLLSDSGFYLCARSGDGNTIYFGEGSWLTVV.

V and J are TRBV15 and TRBJ2-2; 7 bases align to TRBD2. CDR1 is LNHNV, CDR2 YYDKDF, per germline (reference sequence). The CDR3 has 16 residues. The J segment lost 2 bases and the V segment lost 0 bases, leaving 3 bases of the junction unmatched. The chain's CDR3 is CATSRDGGSNTGELFF. CDR3 bases: TGTGCCACCAGCAGAGACGGCGGGAGTAACACCGGGGAGCTGTTTTTT.

V and J are TRBV11-2 and TRBJ1-1, with D perhaps TRBD1 (5 bases). The CDR3 is 14 residues long. V was shortened by 1 base and J by 2 bases, with 8 bases between the two germline ends. Germline-derived CDR1 and CDR2 are SGHAT and FQNNGV. The CDR3 protein is CASSLGGFNTEAFF. CDR3 DNA sequence: TGTGCCAGCAGCTTAGGGGGCTTCAACACTGAAGCTTTCTTT. Complete variable domain (other parts from reference TRBV11-2 and TRBJ1-1): EAGVAQSPRYKIIEKRQSVAFWCNPISGHATLYWYQQILGQGPKLLIQFQNNGVVDDSQLPKDRFSAERLKGVDSTLKIQPAKLEDSAVYLCASSLGGFNTEAFFGQGTRLTVV.

The J gene is TRBJ2-3, the V gene TRBV9; TRBD2 might be the D (5 bases). CDR3 size: 15 residues. Germline V gene lookup returns CDR1 SGDLS and CDR2 YYNGEE. Trimming pared 0 bases from V and 2 bases from J, leaving 10 bases between. In DNA form, the CDR3 reads TGTGCCAGCAGCGTAGCGGTGGGAGCCACAGATACGCAGTATTTT. It translates to CASSVAVGATDTQYF.

The chain uses TRBV27 and TRBJ2-2; no reliable D call. V was clipped by 6 bases and J by 7 bases, with 18 bases between them. The CDR3 is 15 residues long. CDR1 is MNHEY and CDR2 is SMNVEV in the germline V gene (reference sequence). The CDR3 spells CASRTHGVPVGELFF. The CDR3 region has the DNA TGTGCCAGCAGAACACACGGAGTACCGGTCGGGGAGCTGTTTTTT.

This clone showed up just once. V is TRBV18 and J is TRBJ1-2; 7 bases map to TRBD1. Germline loops: CDR1 KGHSH, CDR2 LQKENI. V lost 6 bases and J lost 1; bases outside the gene matches: 8. The CDR3 spans 15 residues. The CDR3, as DNA: TGTGCCAGCTCTCCAGGGACAGACATTAACTATGGCTACACCTTC. Its translation: CASSPGTDINYGYTF.